The present T cell receptor beta chain was sequenced within a study of T-cell reconstitution after alpha-beta-depleted transplantation in children. The authors prepared the TCRbeta library with unique molecular identifiers. Each CDR3 protein gets one entry after TCRdb re-called the PCR reads with MiXCR. The sample has some 600,000 distinct CDR3 sequences; about 15% are singletons. This CDR3 comprises 14 residues. Trimming removed 6 bases from V and 3 bases from J, with 14 bases in between. Germline V lookup: CDR1 LGHNT, CDR2 FRNRAP. This receptor was obtained from a human donor who donated a stem cell graft to a child with acute myeloid leukemia. This specimen consisted of PBMCs from the stem cell graft donor, obtained from the stem cell graft. This sequence joins TRBV12-5 and TRBJ1-1; unclear D gene. The CDR3 DNA sequence: TGTGCTAGTGGCCACAGCGTCTCGGACACTGAAGCTTTCTTT. Protein: CASGHSVSDTEAFF.